The entry below describes one TCR beta chain. This record belongs to a study of preoperative IRX-2 immunotherapy in early breast cancer. The treatment here: preoperative locoregional IRX-2 cytokine immunotherapy. Preoperative locoregional IRX-2 cytokine immunotherapy was tested in the phase Ib source study. Profiling relied on immunoSEQ multiplex PCR, and the TCRdb table lists in-frame clones only, not all of them. The sample holds about 32,000 clones, 80% to 85% seen once. CDR1 is SGHRS and CDR2 is YFSETQ in the germline V gene. The length of the CDR3 is 14 residues. V lost 2 bases, J lost 2 bases, and 3 bases stayed unmatched.

The sequenced sample was lymph node tissue, obtained from a patient treated with IRX-2 immunotherapy. The clonotype was recovered from a human donor with breast cancer. This chain joins TRBV5-1 and TRBJ2-7; 8 bases align to TRBD1. The CDR3: CASSFRQGPYEQYF. CDR3 coding DNA: TGCGCCAGCAGCTTTAGACAGGGGCCCTACGAGCAGTACTTC.